This T cell receptor beta chain stems from a study of CD8+ T cells in alopecia areata. Points from the study as a whole: With tofacitinib ongoing, many expanded lesional clones persisted in both scalp and blood. Tofacitinib significantly reduced both scalp clonality and expanded CD8+ clones among the top 100.

Reverse transcribed after extraction, RNA yielded cDNA as the sequencing template. Sequenced by immunoSEQ multiplex PCR; TCRdb stores in-frame clones only, minus some. The sample consists of 60,000 to 85,000 clones, roughly 28% of them appearing once. Notes on this clone: The antigen remains undetermined.

The treatment was: oral pan-JAK inhibitor, 5-10 mg twice daily. Germline V gene sequence: CDR1 SGHDT, CDR2 YYEEEE. The CDR3 totals 15 residues. Trimming at V came to 4 bases and at J to 8 bases, leaving 8 bases not matched to a gene. The chain joins TRBV5-6 to TRBJ2-6; 8 bases are shared with TRBD1. This sequence was found in a human donor with alopecia areata. The sample here was CD8+ T cells sorted from blood, taken at week 4, from a patient treated with tofacitinib. Written as DNA, the CDR3 is TGTGCCAGCAGCCCGGACAGGGTTGGCCCCAACGTCCTGACTTTC. Protein sequence: CASSPDRVGPNVLTF.